Each of the 5 T cell receptor beta chains below was sequenced from the same sample in a study of long-term antiretroviral therapy in people with HIV. The immunoSEQ assay was v3.0, run at survey level. TCRdb's table, derived via immunoSEQ multiplex PCR, lists solely in-frame clones and lacks some. The sample has about 17,000 clones, around 81% seen once. The sample was unsorted PBMCs, taken 0.3 years before starting antiretroviral therapy. The receptors were gathered from a middle-aged man with HIV.

This chain uses TRBV5-5 with TRBJ1-6, with 9 bases identical to TRBD1. CDR1 and CDR2 (germline): SGHKS, YYEKEE (reference sequence). The V segment lost 5 bases and the J segment 9 bases; nucleotides outside the gene matches: 9. CDR3 length: 15 residues. The CDR3 DNA sequence: TGTGCCAGCAGACAGGGGGCTAGTGAGCGTTCACCCCTCCACTTT. It is translated as CASRQGASERSPLHF.

V gene TRBV11-1 combines with J gene TRBJ1-1; D is undetermined. The germline V and J ends were trimmed by 5 bases and 0 bases, with 7 bases remaining between them. There are 13 residues in the CDR3. The germline CDR1 and CDR2 sequences are SGHAT and FQDESV (reference sequence). For the CDR3, the DNA is TGTGCCAGCAGCCAAATGGTGAACACTGAAGCTTTCTTT. This translates into CASSQMVNTEAFF.

J is TRBJ2-7 and V is TRBV28, with a tentative D call TRBD2 (7 bases). This CDR3 has 12 residues. V was cut by 11 bases and J by 7 bases, with 18 bases left in between. Looked up from germline, CDR1 is MDHEN and CDR2 is SYDVKM. The CDR3 region is CALTGRAGEQYF. As DNA, the CDR3 is TGTGCCCTAACAGGGAGGGCAGGTGAGCAGTACTTC.

V usage is TRBV14 and J usage is TRBJ2-7; tentatively, D is TRBD1 or TRBD2 (5 bases each). This CDR3 spans 16 amino acids. Trimming pared 2 bases from V and 0 bases from J, leaving 14 bases between. Germline CDR1 SGHDN, CDR2 FVKESK. CDR3 region: CASSQPRDRNSYEQYF. Here the CDR3 DNA reads TGTGCCAGCAGCCAACCCCGGGACCGAAACTCCTACGAGCAGTACTTC.

This clone occurred a few times. The V and J genes are TRBV15 and TRBJ2-3, with D possibly being TRBD2 (5 bases). The length of the CDR3 is 15 residues. The V end lost 0 bases, the J end lost 2 bases, and 9 bases lay between the germline ends. Per germline, CDR1 LNHNV and CDR2 YYDKDF (reference sequence). CDR3 sequence (DNA): TGTGCCACCAGCAGAGATGGGGAGACCACAGATACGCAGTATTTT. It translates to CATSRDGETTDTQYF.